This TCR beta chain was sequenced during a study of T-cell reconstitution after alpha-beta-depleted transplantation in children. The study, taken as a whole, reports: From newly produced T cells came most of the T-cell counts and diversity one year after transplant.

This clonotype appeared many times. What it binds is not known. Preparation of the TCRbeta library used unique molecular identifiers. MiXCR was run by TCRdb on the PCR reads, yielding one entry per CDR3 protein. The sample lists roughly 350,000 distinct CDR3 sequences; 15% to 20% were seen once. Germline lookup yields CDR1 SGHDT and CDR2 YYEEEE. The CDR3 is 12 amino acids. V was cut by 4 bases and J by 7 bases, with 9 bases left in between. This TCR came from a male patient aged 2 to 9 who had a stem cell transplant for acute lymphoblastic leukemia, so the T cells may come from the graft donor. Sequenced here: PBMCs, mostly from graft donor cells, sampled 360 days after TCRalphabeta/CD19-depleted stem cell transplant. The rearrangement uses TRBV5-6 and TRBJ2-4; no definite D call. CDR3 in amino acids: CASSLSRNIQYF. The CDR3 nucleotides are TGTGCCAGCAGCCTGTCAAGGAACATTCAGTACTTC.